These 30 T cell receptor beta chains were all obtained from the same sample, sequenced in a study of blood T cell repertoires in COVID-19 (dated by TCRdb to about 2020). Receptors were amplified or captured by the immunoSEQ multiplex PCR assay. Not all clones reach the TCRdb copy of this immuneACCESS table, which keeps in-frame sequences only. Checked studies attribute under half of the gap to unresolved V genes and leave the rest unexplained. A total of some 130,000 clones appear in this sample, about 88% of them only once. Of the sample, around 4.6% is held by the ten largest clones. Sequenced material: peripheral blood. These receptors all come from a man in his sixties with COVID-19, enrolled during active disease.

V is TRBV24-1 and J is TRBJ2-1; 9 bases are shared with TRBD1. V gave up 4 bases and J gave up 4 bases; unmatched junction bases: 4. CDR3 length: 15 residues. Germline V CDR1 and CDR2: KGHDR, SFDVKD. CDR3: CATSDPGTGYNEQFF. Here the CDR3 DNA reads TGTGCCACCAGTGACCCCGGGACAGGGTACAATGAGCAGTTCTTC.

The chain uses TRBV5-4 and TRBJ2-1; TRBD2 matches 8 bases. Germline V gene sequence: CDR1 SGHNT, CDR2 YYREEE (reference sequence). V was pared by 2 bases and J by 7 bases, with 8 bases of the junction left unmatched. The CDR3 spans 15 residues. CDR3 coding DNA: TGTGCCAGCAGCTTCCCTAGCGGGTCTGGAAATGAGCAGTTCTTC. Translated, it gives CASSFPSGSGNEQFF.

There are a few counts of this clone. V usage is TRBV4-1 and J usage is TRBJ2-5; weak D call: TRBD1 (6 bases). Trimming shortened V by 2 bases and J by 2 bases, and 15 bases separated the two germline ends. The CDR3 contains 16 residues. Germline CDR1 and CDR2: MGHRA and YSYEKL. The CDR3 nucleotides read TGCGCCAGCAGCCAACCCCGGACAGTCTATCAAGAGACCCAGTACTTC. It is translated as CASSQPRTVYQETQYF.

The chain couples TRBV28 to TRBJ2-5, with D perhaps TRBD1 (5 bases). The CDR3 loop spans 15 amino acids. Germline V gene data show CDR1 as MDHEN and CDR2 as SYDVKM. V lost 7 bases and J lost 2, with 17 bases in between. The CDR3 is CASNSHGAVQETQYF. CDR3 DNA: TGTGCCAGCAACTCCCATGGGGCGGTACAAGAGACCCAGTACTTC.

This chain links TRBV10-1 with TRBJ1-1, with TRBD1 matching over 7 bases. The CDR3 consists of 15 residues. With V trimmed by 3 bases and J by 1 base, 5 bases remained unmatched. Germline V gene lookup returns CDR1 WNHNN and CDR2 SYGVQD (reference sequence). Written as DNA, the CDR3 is TGCGCCAGCAGTGAATACAGGGGTGCGAACACTGAAGCTTTCTTT. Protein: CASSEYRGANTEAFF.

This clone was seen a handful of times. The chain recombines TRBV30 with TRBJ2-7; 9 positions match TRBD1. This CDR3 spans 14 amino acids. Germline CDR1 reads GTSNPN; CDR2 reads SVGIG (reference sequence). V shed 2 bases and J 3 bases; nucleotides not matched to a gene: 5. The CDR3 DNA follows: TGTGCCTGGAGTCCGACAGGGGGTGACTACGAGCAGTACTTC. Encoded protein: CAWSPTGGDYEQYF.

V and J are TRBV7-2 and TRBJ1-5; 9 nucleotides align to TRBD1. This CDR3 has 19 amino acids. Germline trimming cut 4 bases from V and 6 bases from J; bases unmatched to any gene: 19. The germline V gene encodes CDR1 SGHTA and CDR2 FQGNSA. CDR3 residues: CASSSPRGWGQGLGQPQHF. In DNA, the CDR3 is TGTGCCAGCAGCTCCCCCCGGGGGTGGGGACAGGGTCTTGGTCAGCCCCAGCATTTT.

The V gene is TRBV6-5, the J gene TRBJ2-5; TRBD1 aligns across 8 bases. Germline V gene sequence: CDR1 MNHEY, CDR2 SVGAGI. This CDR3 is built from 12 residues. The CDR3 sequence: CACRDRIETQYF. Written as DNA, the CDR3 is TGTGCTTGCCGGGACAGGATAGAGACCCAGTACTTC.

Written as DNA, the CDR3 is TGTGCCAGCAGCCAAGACTACAGTGGCAATCAGCCCCAGCATTTT. Encoded protein: CASSQDYSGNQPQHF. The V call is TRBV3-1 (or the pseudogene TRBV3-2), the J call TRBJ1-5; D ambiguous. The length of the CDR3 is 15 residues. From germline, CDR1 is LGHDT and CDR2 YNNKEL (reference sequence). The ends were cut back, 0 bases at V and 2 bases at J, with 8 bases in the middle.

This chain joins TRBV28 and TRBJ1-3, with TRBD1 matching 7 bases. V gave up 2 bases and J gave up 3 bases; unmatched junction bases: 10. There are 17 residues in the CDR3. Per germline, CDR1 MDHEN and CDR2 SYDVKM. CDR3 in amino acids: CASSLPTGDGGGNTIYF. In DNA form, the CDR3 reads TGTGCCAGCAGTTTACCCACAGGGGACGGCGGTGGAAACACCATATATTTT.

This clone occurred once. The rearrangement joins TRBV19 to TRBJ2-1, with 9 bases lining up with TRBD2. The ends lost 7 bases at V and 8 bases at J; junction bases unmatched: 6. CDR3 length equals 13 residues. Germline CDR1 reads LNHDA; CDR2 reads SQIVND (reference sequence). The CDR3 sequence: CASKAGGGDEQFF. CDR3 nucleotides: TGTGCCAGTAAAGCGGGAGGAGGGGATGAGCAGTTCTTC.

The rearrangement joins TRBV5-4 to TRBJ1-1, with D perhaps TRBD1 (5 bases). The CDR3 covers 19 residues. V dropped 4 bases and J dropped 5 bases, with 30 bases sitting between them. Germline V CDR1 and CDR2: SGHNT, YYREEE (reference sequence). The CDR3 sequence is CASSPPPAHGRPGGTEAFF. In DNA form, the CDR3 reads TGTGCCAGCAGCCCCCCGCCGGCCCACGGGAGACCTGGGGGGACTGAAGCTTTCTTT.

As DNA, the CDR3 is TGCGCCAGCAGCTTGTCGGGGAATGGAGGCGCTTTCTTT. This sequence encodes CASSLSGNGGAFF. The chain has TRBV5-1 and TRBJ1-1; no reliable D call. This CDR3 has 13 residues. Germline assignment: CDR1 SGHRS and CDR2 YFSETQ. V gave up 1 base and J gave up 11 bases, with 15 bases separating them.

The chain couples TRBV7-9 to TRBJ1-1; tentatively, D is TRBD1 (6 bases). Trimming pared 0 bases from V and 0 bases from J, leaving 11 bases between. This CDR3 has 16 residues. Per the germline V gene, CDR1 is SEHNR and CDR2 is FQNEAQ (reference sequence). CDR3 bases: TGTGCCAGCAGCTTAGCCCCGGACAGTATGAACACTGAAGCTTTCTTT. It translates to CASSLAPDSMNTEAFF.

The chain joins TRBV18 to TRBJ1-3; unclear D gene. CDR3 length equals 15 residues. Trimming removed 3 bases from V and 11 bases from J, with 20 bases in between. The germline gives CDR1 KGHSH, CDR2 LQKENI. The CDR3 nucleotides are TGTGCCAGCTCACCCTGGACTGACATGGAAGGCGCCATATATTTT. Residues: CASSPWTDMEGAIYF.

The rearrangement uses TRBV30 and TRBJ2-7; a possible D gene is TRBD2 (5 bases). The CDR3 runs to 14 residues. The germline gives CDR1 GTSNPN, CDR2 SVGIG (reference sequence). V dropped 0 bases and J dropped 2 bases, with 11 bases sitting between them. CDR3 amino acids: CAWSVLDGPYEQYF. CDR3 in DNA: TGTGCCTGGAGTGTACTAGACGGGCCCTACGAGCAGTACTTC.

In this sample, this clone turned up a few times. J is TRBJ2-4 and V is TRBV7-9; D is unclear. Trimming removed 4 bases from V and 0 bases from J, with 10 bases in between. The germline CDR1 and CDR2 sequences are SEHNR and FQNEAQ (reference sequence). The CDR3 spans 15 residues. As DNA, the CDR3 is TGTGCCAGCAGCTCCCCCCGTTTAGCCAAAAACATTCAGTACTTC. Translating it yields CASSSPRLAKNIQYF.

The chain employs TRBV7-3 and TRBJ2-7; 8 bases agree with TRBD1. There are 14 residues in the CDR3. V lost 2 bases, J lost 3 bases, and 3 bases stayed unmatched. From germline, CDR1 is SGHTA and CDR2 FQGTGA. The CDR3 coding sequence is TGTGCCAGCAGCTTAGCGGACAGGGTCTACGAGCAGTACTTC. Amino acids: CASSLADRVYEQYF.

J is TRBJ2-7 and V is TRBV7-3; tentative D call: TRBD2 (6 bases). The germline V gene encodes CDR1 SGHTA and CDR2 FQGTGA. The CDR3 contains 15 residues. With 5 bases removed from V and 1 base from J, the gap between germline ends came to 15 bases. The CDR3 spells CASSPGDGGSYEQYF. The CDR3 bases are TGTGCCAGCAGCCCGGGGGACGGAGGTTCCTACGAGCAGTACTTC.

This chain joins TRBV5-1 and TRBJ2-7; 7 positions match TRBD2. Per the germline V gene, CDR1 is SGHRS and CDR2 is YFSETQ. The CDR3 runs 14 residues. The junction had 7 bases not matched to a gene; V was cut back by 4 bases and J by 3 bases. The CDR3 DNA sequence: TGCGCCAGCAGCCCGGGGGGACGCCGCTACGAGCAGTACTTC. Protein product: CASSPGGRRYEQYF. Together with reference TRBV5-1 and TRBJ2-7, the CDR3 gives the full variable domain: KAGVTQTPRYLIKTRGQQVTLSCSPISGHRSVSWYQQTPGQGLQFLFEYFSETQRNKGNFPGRFSGRQFSNSRSEMNVSTLELGDSALYLCASSPGGRRYEQYFGPGTRLTVT.

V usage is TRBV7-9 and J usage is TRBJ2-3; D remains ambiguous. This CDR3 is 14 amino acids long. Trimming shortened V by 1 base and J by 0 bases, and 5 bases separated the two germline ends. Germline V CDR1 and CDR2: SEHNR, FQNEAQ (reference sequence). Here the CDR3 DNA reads TGTGCCAGCAGCTTAGTCGGTAGCACAGATACGCAGTATTTT. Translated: CASSLVGSTDTQYF. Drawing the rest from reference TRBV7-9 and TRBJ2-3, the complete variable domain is DTGVSQNPRHKITKRGQNVTFRCDPISEHNRLYWYRQTLGQGPEFLTYFQNEAQLEKSRLLSDRFSAERPKGSFSTLEIQRTEQGDSAMYLCASSLVGSTDTQYFGPGTRLTVL.

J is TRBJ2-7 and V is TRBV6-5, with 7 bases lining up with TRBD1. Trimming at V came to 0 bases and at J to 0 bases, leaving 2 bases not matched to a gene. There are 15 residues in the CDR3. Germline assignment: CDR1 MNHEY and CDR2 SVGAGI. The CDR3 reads CASSYSTGSSYEQYF. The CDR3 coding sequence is TGTGCCAGCAGTTACTCGACAGGGTCCTCCTACGAGCAGTACTTC.

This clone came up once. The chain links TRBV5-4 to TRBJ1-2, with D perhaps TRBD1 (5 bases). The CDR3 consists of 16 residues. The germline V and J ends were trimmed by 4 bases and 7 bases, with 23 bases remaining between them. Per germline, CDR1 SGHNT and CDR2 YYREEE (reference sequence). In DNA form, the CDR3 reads TGTGCCAGCAGCCCGGACGTAGGGGTAAAGAATCTTGGCTACACCTTC. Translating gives CASSPDVGVKNLGYTF. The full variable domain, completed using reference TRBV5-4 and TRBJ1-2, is ETGVTQSPTHLIKTRGQQVTLRCSSQSGHNTVSWYQQALGQGPQFIFQYYREEENGRGNFPPRFSGLQFPNYSSELNVNALELDDSALYLCASSPDVGVKNLGYTFGSGTRLTVV.

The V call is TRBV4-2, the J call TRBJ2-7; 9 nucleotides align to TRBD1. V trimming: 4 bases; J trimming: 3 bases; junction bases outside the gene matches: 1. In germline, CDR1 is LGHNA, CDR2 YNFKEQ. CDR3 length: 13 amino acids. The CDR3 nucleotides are TGTGCCAGCAGCCGGGACAGGGTCTACGAGCAGTACTTC. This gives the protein CASSRDRVYEQYF.

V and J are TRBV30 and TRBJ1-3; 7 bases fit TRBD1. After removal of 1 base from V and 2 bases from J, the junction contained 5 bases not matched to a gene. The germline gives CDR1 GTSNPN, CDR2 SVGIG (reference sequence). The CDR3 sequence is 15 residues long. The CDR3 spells CAWSGTGTPGNTIYF. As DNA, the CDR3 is TGTGCCTGGAGTGGGACAGGAACTCCTGGAAACACCATATATTTT.

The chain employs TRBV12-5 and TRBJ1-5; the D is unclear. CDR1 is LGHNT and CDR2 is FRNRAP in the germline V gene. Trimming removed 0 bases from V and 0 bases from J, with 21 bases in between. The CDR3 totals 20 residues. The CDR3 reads CASGLVLGQASSLSNQPQHF. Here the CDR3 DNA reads TGTGCTAGTGGTTTGGTACTCGGTCAGGCCAGCTCCCTTAGCAATCAGCCCCAGCATTTT. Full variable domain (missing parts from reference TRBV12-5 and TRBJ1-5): DARVTQTPRHKVTEMGQEVTMRCQPILGHNTVFWYRQTMMQGLELLAYFRNRAPLDDSGMPKDRFSAEMPDATLATLKIQPSEPRDSAVYFCASGLVLGQASSLSNQPQHFGDGTRLSIL.

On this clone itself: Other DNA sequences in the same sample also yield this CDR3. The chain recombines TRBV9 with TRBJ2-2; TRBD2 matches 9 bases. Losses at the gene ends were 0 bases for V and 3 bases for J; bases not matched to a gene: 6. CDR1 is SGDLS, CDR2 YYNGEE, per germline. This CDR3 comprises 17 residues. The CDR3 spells CASSVVGSGSHTGELFF. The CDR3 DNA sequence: TGTGCCAGCAGCGTAGTTGGTAGCGGGAGCCACACCGGGGAGCTGTTTTTT.

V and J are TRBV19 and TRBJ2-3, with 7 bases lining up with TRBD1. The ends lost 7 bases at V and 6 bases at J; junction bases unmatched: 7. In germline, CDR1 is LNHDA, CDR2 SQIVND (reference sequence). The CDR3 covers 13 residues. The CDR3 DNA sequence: TGTGCCAGTACCGGGAACAGGGGCGATACGCAGTATTTT. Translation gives CASTGNRGDTQYF.

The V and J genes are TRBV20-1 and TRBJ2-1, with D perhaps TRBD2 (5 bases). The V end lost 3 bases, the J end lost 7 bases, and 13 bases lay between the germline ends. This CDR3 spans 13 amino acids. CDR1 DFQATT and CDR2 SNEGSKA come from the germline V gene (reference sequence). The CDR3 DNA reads TGCAGTGCTAGTCCGGCCTCGGGGAATGAGCAGTTCTTC. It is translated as CSASPASGNEQFF.

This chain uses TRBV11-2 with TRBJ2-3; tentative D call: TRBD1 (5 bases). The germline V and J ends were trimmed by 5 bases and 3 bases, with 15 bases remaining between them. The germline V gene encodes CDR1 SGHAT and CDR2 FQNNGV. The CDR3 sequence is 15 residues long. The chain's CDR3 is CASSIQVLGTDTQYF. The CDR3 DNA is TGTGCCAGCAGCATACAGGTTCTGGGTACAGATACGCAGTATTTT. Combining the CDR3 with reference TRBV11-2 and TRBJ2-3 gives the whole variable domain EAGVAQSPRYKIIEKRQSVAFWCNPISGHATLYWYQQILGQGPKLLIQFQNNGVVDDSQLPKDRFSAERLKGVDSTLKIQPAKLEDSAVYLCASSIQVLGTDTQYFGPGTRLTVL.